Listed below are T cell receptor beta chains from one sample, sequenced in a study of T cell changes during pregnancy in multiple sclerosis. This table comes from immunoSEQ multiplex PCR, and its TCRdb copy is limited to in-frame clones, with some not included. The table shows over 30,000 clones, with around 93% occurring only once. Material: CD4+ T cells from peripheral blood mononuclear cells, obtained after pregnancy. These TCRs come from a female donor with multiple sclerosis, enrolled in a pregnancy study. CDR3s include the opening cysteine and the closing phenylalanine or tryptophan. D genes are given only for firm matches.

D gene	V gene	J gene	CDR3 DNA	CDR3 protein
NA	TRBV7-9	TRBJ1-1	TGTGCCAGCAGCTTAGGACAGGCTAACACTGAAGCTTTCTTT	CASSLGQANTEAFF
NA	TRBV5-1	TRBJ2-7	TGCGCCAGCAGCTTGGAGGAGGACTACGAGCAGTACTTC	CASSLEEDYEQYF
NA	TRBV7-9	TRBJ1-4	TGTGCCAGCAGCTTAGGACTCGATAATGAAAAACTGTTTTTT	CASSLGLDNEKLFF
NA	TRBV5-6	TRBJ1-2	TGTGCCAGCAGCTTGGCAGGGGCTCCACCTTATGGCTACACCTTC	CASSLAGAPPYGYTF
NA	TRBV10-3	TRBJ2-1	TGTGCCATCAGTGGAGAGGGTGAGCAGTTCTTC	CAISGEGEQFF
NA	TRBV2	TRBJ2-1	TGTGCCAGCAGTGAACTGCTTCCACAATCAAATGAGCAGTTCTTC	CASSELLPQSNEQFF
TRBD2	TRBV6-4	TRBJ2-7	TGTGCCAGCAGTGACAAGACTAGCGTCTACGAGCAGTACTTC	CASSDKTSVYEQYF
TRBD1	TRBV30	TRBJ1-1	TGTGCCTGGAGTCAGGACAGGGGGAACACTGAAGCTTTCTTT	CAWSQDRGNTEAFF
TRBD2	TRBV12-5	TRBJ2-3	TGTGCTAGTGGTTCTAGCGGGACTAGTTTAGATACGCAGTATTTT	CASGSSGTSLDTQYF
TRBD1	TRBV10-3	TRBJ1-1	TGTGCCATCAGTGACCTAGGGGGCGGCACTGAAGCTTTCTTT	CAISDLGGGTEAFF
NA	TRBV9	TRBJ1-2	TGTGCCAGCAGCGAGACAGTATTAAAGGATTATGGCTACACCTTC	CASSETVLKDYGYTF
TRBD2	TRBV7-9	TRBJ2-3	TGTGCCAGCAGCCGCGGGACTAGCGGGGGCACAGATACGCAGTATTTT	CASSRGTSGGTDTQYF
TRBD1	TRBV29-1	TRBJ1-4	TGCAGCGTTGAGACAGGGGAGGAAAAACTGTTTTTT	CSVETGEEKLFF
TRBD2	TRBV13	TRBJ2-2	TGTGCCAGCAGCTCCAGAAGGACTAGCGGGGGGGCCCCCGGGGAGCTGTTTTTT	CASSSRRTSGGAPGELFF